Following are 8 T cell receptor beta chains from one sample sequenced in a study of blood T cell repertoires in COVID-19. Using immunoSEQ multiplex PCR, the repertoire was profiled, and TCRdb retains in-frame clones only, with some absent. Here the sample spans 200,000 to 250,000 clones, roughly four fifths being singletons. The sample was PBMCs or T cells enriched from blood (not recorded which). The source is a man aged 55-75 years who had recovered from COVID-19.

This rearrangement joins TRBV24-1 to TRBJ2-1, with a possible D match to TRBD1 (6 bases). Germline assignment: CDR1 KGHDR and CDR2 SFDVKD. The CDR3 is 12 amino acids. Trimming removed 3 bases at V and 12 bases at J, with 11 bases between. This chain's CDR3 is CATSDGGGLQFF. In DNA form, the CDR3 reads TGTGCCACCAGTGATGGGGGCGGCCTGCAGTTCTTC.

CDR3 DNA sequence: TGTGCTAGTGAGTGGGGCGCTACCTACAATGAGCAGTTCTTC. As protein: CASEWGATYNEQFF. The V gene is TRBV12-5, the J gene TRBJ2-1, with a weak D call TRBD1 (5 bases). The CDR3 totals 14 residues. Germline V CDR1 and CDR2: LGHNT, FRNRAP. Deletions cut 7 bases from V and 2 bases from J, with 12 bases between.

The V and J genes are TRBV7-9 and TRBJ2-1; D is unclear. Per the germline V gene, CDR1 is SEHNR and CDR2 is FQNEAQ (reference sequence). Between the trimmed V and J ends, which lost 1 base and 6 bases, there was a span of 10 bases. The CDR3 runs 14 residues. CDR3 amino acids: CASSLEADFNEQFF. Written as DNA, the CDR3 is TGTGCCAGCAGCTTAGAAGCCGATTTCAATGAGCAGTTCTTC.

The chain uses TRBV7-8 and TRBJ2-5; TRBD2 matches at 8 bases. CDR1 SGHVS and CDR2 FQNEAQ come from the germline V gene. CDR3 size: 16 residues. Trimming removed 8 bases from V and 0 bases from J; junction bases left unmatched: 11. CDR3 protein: CASLPGASGYQETQYF. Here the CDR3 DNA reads TGTGCCAGCCTTCCGGGGGCTAGCGGGTACCAAGAGACCCAGTACTTC.

CDR3: CASAGGSTYEQYF. The CDR3 DNA reads TGTGCCAGCGCGGGGGGCTCGACCTACGAGCAGTACTTC. The chain employs TRBV9 and TRBJ2-7; 8 nucleotides agree with TRBD2. Germline V gene sequence: CDR1 SGDLS, CDR2 YYNGEE. This CDR3 has 13 amino acids. Trimming took 7 bases from V and 2 from J; bases not matched to a gene: 5.

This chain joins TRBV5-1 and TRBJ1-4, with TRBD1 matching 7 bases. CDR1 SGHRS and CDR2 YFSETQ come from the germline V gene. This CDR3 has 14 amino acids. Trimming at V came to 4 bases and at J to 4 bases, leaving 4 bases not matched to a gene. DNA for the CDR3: TGCGCCAGCAGCCGGGACAGCGATAATGAAAAACTGTTTTTT. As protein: CASSRDSDNEKLFF.

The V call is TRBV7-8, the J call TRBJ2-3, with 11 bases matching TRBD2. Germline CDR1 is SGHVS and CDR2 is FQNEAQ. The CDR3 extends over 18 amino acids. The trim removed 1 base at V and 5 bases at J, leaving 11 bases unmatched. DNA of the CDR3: TGTGCCAGCAGCTTAGTGCTAGCGGGGGGCGGGCACGAAGATACGCAGTATTTT. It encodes CASSLVLAGGGHEDTQYF.

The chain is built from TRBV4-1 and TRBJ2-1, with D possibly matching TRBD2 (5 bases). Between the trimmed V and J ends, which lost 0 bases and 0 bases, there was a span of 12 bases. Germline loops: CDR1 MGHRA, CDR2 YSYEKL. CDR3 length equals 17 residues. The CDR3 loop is CASSQDRSGSSYNEQFF. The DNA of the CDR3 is TGCGCCAGCAGCCAAGATAGATCGGGGAGCTCCTACAATGAGCAGTTCTTC.